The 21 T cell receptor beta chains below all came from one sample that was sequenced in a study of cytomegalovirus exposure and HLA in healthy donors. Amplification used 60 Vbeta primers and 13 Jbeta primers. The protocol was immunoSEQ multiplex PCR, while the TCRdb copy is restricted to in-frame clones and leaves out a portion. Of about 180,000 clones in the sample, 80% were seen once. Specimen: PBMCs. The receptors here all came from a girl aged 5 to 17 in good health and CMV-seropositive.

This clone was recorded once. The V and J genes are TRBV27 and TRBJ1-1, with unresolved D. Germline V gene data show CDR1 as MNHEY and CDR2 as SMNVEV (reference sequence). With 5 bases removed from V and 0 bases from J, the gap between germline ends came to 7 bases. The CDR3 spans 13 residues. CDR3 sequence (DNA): TGTGCCAGCAGTGGTCGGGTGAACACTGAAGCTTTCTTT. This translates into CASSGRVNTEAFF.

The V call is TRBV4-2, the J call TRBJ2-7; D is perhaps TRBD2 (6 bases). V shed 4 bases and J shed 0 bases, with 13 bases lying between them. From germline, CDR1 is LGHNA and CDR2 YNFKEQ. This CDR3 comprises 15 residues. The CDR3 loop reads CASSPAGGSSYEQYF. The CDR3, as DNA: TGTGCCAGCAGCCCAGCGGGTGGGAGCTCCTACGAGCAGTACTTC.

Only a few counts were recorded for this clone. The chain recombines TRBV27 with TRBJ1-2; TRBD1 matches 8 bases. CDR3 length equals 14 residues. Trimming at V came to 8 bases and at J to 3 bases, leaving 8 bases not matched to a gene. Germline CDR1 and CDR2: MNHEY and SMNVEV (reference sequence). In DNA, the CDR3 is TGTGCCAGCGGAAGACAGGGGATGGACTATGGCTACACCTTC. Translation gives CASGRQGMDYGYTF.

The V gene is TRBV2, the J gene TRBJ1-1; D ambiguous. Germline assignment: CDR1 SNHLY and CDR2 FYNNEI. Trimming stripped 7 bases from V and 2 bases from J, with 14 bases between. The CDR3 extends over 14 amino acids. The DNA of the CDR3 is TGTGCCAGCACCTCCCTGGTACTAAACACTGAAGCTTTCTTT. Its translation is CASTSLVLNTEAFF. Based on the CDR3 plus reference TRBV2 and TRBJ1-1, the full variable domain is EPEVTQTPSHQVTQMGQEVILRCVPISNHLYFYWYRQILGQKVEFLVSFYNNEISEKSEIFDDQFSVERPDGSNFTLKIRSTKLEDSAMYFCASTSLVLNTEAFFGQGTRLTVV.

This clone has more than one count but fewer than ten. This CDR3 reads CASSPDRAKAFF. CDR3 bases: TGTGCCAGCAGCCCGGACAGGGCGAAAGCTTTCTTT. The rearrangement uses TRBV14 and TRBJ1-1, with 8 bases lining up with TRBD1. The CDR3 is 12 amino acids. Germline lookup yields CDR1 SGHDN and CDR2 FVKESK. The ends lost 4 bases at V and 9 bases at J; junction bases unmatched: 4.

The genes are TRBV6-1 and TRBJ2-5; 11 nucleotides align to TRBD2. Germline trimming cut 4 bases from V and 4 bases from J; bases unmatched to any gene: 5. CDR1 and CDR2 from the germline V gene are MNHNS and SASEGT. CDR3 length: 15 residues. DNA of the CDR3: TGTGCCAGCAGTGGTCTTGGGACTAGCGGAGAGACCCAGTACTTC. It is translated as CASSGLGTSGETQYF.

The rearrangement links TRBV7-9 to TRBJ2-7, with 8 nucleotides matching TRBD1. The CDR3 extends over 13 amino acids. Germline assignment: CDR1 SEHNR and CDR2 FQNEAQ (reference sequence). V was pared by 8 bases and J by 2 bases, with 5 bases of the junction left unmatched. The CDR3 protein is CASVRDRPYEQYF. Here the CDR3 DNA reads TGTGCCAGCGTCCGGGACAGGCCCTACGAGCAGTACTTC.

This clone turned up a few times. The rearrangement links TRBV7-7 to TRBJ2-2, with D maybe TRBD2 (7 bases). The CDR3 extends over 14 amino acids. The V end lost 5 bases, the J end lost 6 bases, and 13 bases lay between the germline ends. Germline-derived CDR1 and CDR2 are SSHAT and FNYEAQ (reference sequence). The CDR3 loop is CASSLSGGPGELFF. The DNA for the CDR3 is TGTGCCAGCAGCCTATCGGGGGGCCCCGGGGAGCTGTTTTTT.

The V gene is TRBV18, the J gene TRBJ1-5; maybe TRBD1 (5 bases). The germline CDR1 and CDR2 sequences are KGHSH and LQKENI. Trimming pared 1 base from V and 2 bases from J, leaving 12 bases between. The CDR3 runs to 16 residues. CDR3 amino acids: CASSPQQVDGNQPQHF. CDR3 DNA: TGTGCCAGCTCACCACAACAGGTGGACGGCAATCAGCCCCAGCATTTT.

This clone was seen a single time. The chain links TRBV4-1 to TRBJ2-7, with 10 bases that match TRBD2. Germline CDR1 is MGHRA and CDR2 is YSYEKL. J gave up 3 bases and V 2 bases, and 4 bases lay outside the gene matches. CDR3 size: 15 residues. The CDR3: CASSQYPSGSYEQYF. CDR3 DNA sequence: TGCGCCAGCAGCCAATACCCTAGCGGGAGCTACGAGCAGTACTTC.

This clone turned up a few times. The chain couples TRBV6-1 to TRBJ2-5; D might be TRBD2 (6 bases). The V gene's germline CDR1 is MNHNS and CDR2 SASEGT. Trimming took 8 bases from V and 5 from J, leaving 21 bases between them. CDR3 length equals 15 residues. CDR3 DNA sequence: TGTGCCAGCGCAAAGAGGTGGGGGGATGGGGAGACCCAGTACTTC. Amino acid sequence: CASAKRWGDGETQYF.

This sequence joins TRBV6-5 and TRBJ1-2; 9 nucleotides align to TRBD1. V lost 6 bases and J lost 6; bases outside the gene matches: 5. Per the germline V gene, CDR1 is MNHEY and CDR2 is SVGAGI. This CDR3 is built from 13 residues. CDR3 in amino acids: CASRIGTGNGYTF. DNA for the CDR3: TGTGCCAGCAGGATAGGGACAGGGAATGGCTACACCTTC.

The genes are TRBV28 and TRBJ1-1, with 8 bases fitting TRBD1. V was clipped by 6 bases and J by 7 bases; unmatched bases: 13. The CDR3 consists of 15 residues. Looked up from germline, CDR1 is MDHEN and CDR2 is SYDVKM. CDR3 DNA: TGTGCCAGCAGACAAACCCTTCAGGGGGCGGTTGAAGCTTTCTTT. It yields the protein CASRQTLQGAVEAFF. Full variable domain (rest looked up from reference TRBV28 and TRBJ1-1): DVKVTQSSRYLVKRTGEKVFLECVQDMDHENMFWYRQDPGLGLRLIYFSYDVKMKEKGDIPEGYSVSREKKERFSLILESASTNQTSMYLCASRQTLQGAVEAFFGQGTRLTVV.

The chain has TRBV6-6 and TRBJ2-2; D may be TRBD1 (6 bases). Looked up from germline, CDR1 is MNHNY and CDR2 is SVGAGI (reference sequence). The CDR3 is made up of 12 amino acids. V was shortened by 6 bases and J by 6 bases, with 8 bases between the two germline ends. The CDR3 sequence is CASRPGAGELFF. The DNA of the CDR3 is TGTGCCAGCAGACCAGGGGCCGGGGAGCTGTTTTTT.

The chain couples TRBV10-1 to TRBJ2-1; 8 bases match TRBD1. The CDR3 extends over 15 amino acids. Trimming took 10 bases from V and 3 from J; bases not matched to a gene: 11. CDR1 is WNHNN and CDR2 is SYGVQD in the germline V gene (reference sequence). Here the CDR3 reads CATHPGGSLYNEQFF. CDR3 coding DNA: TGCGCCACCCATCCAGGGGGCTCTCTCTACAATGAGCAGTTCTTC.

The CDR3, as DNA: TGTGCCAGCAGTGAAGCCGTAATGAGAGAAGCTTTCTTT. This codes for CASSEAVMREAFF. The rearrangement links TRBV6-1 to TRBJ1-1; D ambiguous. The germline gives CDR1 MNHNS, CDR2 SASEGT. The CDR3 length is 13 residues. Trimming left V 0 bases short and J 8 bases short, with 10 bases between.

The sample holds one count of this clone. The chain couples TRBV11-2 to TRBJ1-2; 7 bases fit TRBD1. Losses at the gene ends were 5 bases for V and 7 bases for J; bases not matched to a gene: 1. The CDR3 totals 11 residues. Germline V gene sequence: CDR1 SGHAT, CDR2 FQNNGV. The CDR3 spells CASSRQGGYTF. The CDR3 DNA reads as TGTGCCAGCAGCAGACAGGGTGGCTACACCTTC.

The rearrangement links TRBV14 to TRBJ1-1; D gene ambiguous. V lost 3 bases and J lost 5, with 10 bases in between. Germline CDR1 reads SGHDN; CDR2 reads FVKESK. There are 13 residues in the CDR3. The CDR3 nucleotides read TGTGCCAGCAGCCAGAGCCGAGGGACTGAAGCTTTCTTT. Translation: CASSQSRGTEAFF.

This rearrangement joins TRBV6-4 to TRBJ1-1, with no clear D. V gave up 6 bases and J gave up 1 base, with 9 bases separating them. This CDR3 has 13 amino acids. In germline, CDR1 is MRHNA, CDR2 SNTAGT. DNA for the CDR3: TGTGCCAGCAGGAGGGTGGGGAACACTGAAGCTTTCTTT. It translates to CASRRVGNTEAFF.

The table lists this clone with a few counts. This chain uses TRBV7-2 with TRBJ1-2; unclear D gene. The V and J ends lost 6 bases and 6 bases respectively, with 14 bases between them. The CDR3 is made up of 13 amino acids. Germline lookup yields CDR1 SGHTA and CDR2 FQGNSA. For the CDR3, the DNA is TGTGCCAGCAGTTATACCCGGTTGGATGGCTACACCTTC. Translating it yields CASSYTRLDGYTF.

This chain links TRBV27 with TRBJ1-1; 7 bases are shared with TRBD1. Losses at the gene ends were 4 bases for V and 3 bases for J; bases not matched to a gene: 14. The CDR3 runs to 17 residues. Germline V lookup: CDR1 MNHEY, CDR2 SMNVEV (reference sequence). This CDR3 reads CASSSHRGGRVDTEAFF. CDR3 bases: TGTGCCAGCAGTTCGCACAGGGGCGGGAGGGTCGACACTGAAGCTTTCTTT.